Listed below are T cell receptor beta chains from one sample, sequenced in a study of chronic HIV infection and antiretroviral therapy. TCRdb re-called the 5' RACE reads through MiXCR, storing one row per CDR3 protein. Of some 37,000 distinct CDR3 sequences in the sample, 7% to 10% were seen once. Sample: peripheral blood. Receptors were obtained from an adult who had HIV and had not received antiretroviral therapy, or was an uninfected healthy control (not recorded which). Both conserved end residues are part of each CDR3. Each record gives: V gene, J gene, clone size, D gene, CDR3 DNA, CDR3 protein. D genes are given only for firm matches. A clone size is listed for some rows: how often the clone was seen (once, few, many), or a class if it is expanded.

v_gene: TRBV29-1; j_gene: TRBJ1-2; abundance: NA; d_gene: NA; CDR3nt: TGCAGCGTAACTCCGCGACAGGCGCTAAACTATGGCTACACCTTC; CDR3aa: CSVTPRQALNYGYTF
v_gene: TRBV29-1; j_gene: TRBJ2-5; abundance: many; d_gene: TRBD2; CDR3nt: TGCAGCGTTGATATCTTGGAGGGAGGGGAGACCCAGTACTTC; CDR3aa: CSVDILEGGETQYF
v_gene: TRBV27; j_gene: TRBJ1-2; abundance: many; d_gene: NA; CDR3nt: TGTGCCAGCAGTCACACCTACCCGGACAGCAACTATGGCTACACCTTC; CDR3aa: CASSHTYPDSNYGYTF
v_gene: TRBV28; j_gene: TRBJ1-6; abundance: many; d_gene: NA; CDR3nt: TGTGCCAGCAGTTCCCTGGTGCGGACAGTGGAGAATTCACCCCTCCACTTT; CDR3aa: CASSSLVRTVENSPLHF
v_gene: TRBV7-3; j_gene: TRBJ2-5; abundance: NA; d_gene: NA; CDR3nt: TGTGCCAGCAGCCCTGGGGGAAGGGAAGAGACCCAGTACTTC; CDR3aa: CASSPGGREETQYF
v_gene: TRBV2; j_gene: TRBJ2-1; abundance: NA; d_gene: NA; CDR3nt: TGTGCCAGCGATGCAGGGTTCAATGAGCAGTTCTTC; CDR3aa: CASDAGFNEQFF
v_gene: TRBV28; j_gene: TRBJ2-3; abundance: few; d_gene: TRBD2; CDR3nt: TGTGCCAGCAGTCCTGGGACTAGCGGGCTCACAGATACGCAGTATTTT; CDR3aa: CASSPGTSGLTDTQYF
v_gene: TRBV20-1; j_gene: TRBJ2-3; abundance: many; d_gene: TRBD2; CDR3nt: TGCAGTGCCCCTTTTAGCGGGAGCTCTACAGATACGCAGTATTTT; CDR3aa: CSAPFSGSSTDTQYF
v_gene: TRBV29-1; j_gene: TRBJ2-1; abundance: many; d_gene: TRBD2; CDR3nt: TGCAGCGTCCAAGCGACTAGCGGGAGTAGTGAGCAGTTCTTC; CDR3aa: CSVQATSGSSEQFF
v_gene: TRBV6-5; j_gene: TRBJ2-3; abundance: many; d_gene: NA; CDR3nt: TGTGCCAGCACCTCCCGACAGGTACAAGATACGCAGTATTTT; CDR3aa: CASTSRQVQDTQYF
v_gene: TRBV12-3/TRBV12-4; j_gene: TRBJ1-1; abundance: few; d_gene: NA; CDR3nt: TGTGCCAGCTCGACTCAGGGGAACACTGAAGCTTTCTTT; CDR3aa: CASSTQGNTEAFF
v_gene: TRBV11-2; j_gene: TRBJ2-2; abundance: few; d_gene: TRBD2; CDR3nt: TGTGCCAGCAGCTTAGTTAGCGGGGTAACCGGGGAGCTGTTTTTT; CDR3aa: CASSLVSGVTGELFF
v_gene: TRBV20-1; j_gene: TRBJ1-6; abundance: many; d_gene: TRBD1; CDR3nt: TGCAGTGCTAGACCCGAGGACAGGGGGTTGAATTCACCCCTCCACTTT; CDR3aa: CSARPEDRGLNSPLHF
v_gene: TRBV6-5; j_gene: TRBJ2-3; abundance: many; d_gene: NA; CDR3nt: TGTGCCAGCAGTTACCGGAGGTCGGCAACCACAGATACGCAGTATTTT; CDR3aa: CASSYRRSATTDTQYF
v_gene: TRBV5-1; j_gene: TRBJ2-5; abundance: many; d_gene: NA; CDR3nt: TGCGCCAGCAGCACCGCGTGGGAGGAGACCCAGTACTTC; CDR3aa: CASSTAWEETQYF
v_gene: TRBV20-1; j_gene: TRBJ2-7; abundance: many; d_gene: NA; CDR3nt: TGCAGTGCTAGAGAGGGGGAAAAGTCCTACGAGCAGTACTTC; CDR3aa: CSAREGEKSYEQYF
v_gene: TRBV2; j_gene: TRBJ2-4; abundance: few; d_gene: TRBD2; CDR3nt: TGTGCCAGCGGCCGACTAGCGGTAGCCAAAAACATTCAGTACTTC; CDR3aa: CASGRLAVAKNIQYF
v_gene: TRBV20-1; j_gene: TRBJ2-3; abundance: few; d_gene: NA; CDR3nt: TGCAGTGCTAGAGATCTGCAGCAGGCACTCGATACGCAGTATTTT; CDR3aa: CSARDLQQALDTQYF
v_gene: TRBV7-9; j_gene: TRBJ2-7; abundance: few; d_gene: TRBD2; CDR3nt: TGTGCCAGCAGCCCCCTCGGGGGGGGCCCCAGCGAGCAGTACTTC; CDR3aa: CASSPLGGGPSEQYF
v_gene: TRBV6-5; j_gene: TRBJ1-4; abundance: few; d_gene: TRBD1; CDR3nt: TGTGCCAGCAGGGGGACTGGACAGGATGAAAAACTGTTTTTT; CDR3aa: CASRGTGQDEKLFF
v_gene: TRBV11-2; j_gene: TRBJ2-7; abundance: NA; d_gene: TRBD2; CDR3nt: TGTGCCAGCAGCTTAAAGGGACTAGCGGTGCTTGGGGAGCAGTACTTC; CDR3aa: CASSLKGLAVLGEQYF
v_gene: TRBV12-3/TRBV12-4; j_gene: TRBJ2-7; abundance: few; d_gene: NA; CDR3nt: TGTGCCAGCACCGTGATGGGGCACTACGAGCAGTACTTC; CDR3aa: CASTVMGHYEQYF
v_gene: TRBV20-1; j_gene: TRBJ1-3; abundance: NA; d_gene: TRBD1; CDR3nt: TGCAGTGCAACGACAGGGGGCCAGACTGGAAACACCATATATTTT; CDR3aa: CSATTGGQTGNTIYF
v_gene: TRBV2; j_gene: TRBJ2-3; abundance: many; d_gene: NA; CDR3nt: TGTGCCAGCCCAAAGGGCGAGAGCACAGATACGCAGTATTTT; CDR3aa: CASPKGESTDTQYF
v_gene: TRBV12-3/TRBV12-4; j_gene: TRBJ2-7; abundance: many; d_gene: NA; CDR3nt: TGTGCCAGCAGCCCCTCAGTAGCCTACGAGCAGTACTTC; CDR3aa: CASSPSVAYEQYF
v_gene: TRBV12-3/TRBV12-4; j_gene: TRBJ1-2; abundance: many; d_gene: NA; CDR3nt: TGTGCCACTATGTTGGACAGAAACTATGGCTACACCTTC; CDR3aa: CATMLDRNYGYTF
v_gene: TRBV7-8; j_gene: TRBJ2-3; abundance: many; d_gene: NA; CDR3nt: TGTGCCAGCAGCCATCGACAGTTTCTGTCCCCAGATACGCAGTATTTT; CDR3aa: CASSHRQFLSPDTQYF
v_gene: TRBV15; j_gene: TRBJ1-1; abundance: NA; d_gene: NA; CDR3nt: TGTGCCACCAGCAACGACTTAGCGTTAGGGGCTGAAGCTTTCTTT; CDR3aa: CATSNDLALGAEAFF
v_gene: TRBV2; j_gene: TRBJ2-3; abundance: many; d_gene: TRBD2; CDR3nt: TGTGCCAGCAGTGAGGGAGCGGGGGGGCTAACAGATACGCAGTATTTT; CDR3aa: CASSEGAGGLTDTQYF
v_gene: TRBV3-1; j_gene: TRBJ2-3; abundance: few; d_gene: NA; CDR3nt: TGTGCCAGCAGCCAACAGGGTACAGATACGCAGTATTTT; CDR3aa: CASSQQGTDTQYF
v_gene: TRBV29-1; j_gene: TRBJ1-1; abundance: few; d_gene: NA; CDR3nt: TGCAGCGGGGGGGGGACAAACACTGAAACTTTCTTT; CDR3aa: CSGGGTNTETFF
v_gene: TRBV24-1; j_gene: TRBJ2-1; abundance: many; d_gene: NA; CDR3nt: TGTGCCACCAGTGATTTTGAAACGAATGAGCAGTTCTTC; CDR3aa: CATSDFETNEQFF
v_gene: TRBV2; j_gene: TRBJ1-1; abundance: NA; d_gene: TRBD1; CDR3nt: TGTGCCAGCAGTCCACTCAGACAGGGGGCACGGGGTACTGAAGCTTTCTTT; CDR3aa: CASSPLRQGARGTEAFF
v_gene: TRBV19; j_gene: TRBJ1-1; abundance: few; d_gene: NA; CDR3nt: TGTGCCAGTTCCACGGATCGGGGGGGAGAGCACACTGAAGCTTTCTTT; CDR3aa: CASSTDRGGEHTEAFF
v_gene: TRBV28; j_gene: TRBJ2-3; abundance: many; d_gene: NA; CDR3nt: TGTGCCAGCAGCCGCTACGTGGTGAGAAGCACAGATACGCAGTATTTT; CDR3aa: CASSRYVVRSTDTQYF
v_gene: TRBV20-1; j_gene: TRBJ2-1; abundance: NA; d_gene: NA; CDR3nt: TGCAGTGCTAGAGGGGACCAAGCGGTCAATGAGCAGTTCTTC; CDR3aa: CSARGDQAVNEQFF
v_gene: TRBV6-1; j_gene: TRBJ2-7; abundance: many; d_gene: NA; CDR3nt: TGTGCCAGCAGTTGGGGTAGCTTGGAGGACGAGCAGTACTTC; CDR3aa: CASSWGSLEDEQYF
v_gene: TRBV6-5; j_gene: TRBJ1-2; abundance: few; d_gene: NA; CDR3nt: TGTGCCAGCAGTTCCCCTGAGACAGGTCACTATGGCTACACCTTC; CDR3aa: CASSSPETGHYGYTF
v_gene: TRBV5-6; j_gene: TRBJ2-5; abundance: NA; d_gene: NA; CDR3nt: TGTGCCAGCAGCGTCCAGGGTCAAGAGACCCAGTACTTC; CDR3aa: CASSVQGQETQYF
v_gene: TRBV9; j_gene: TRBJ1-3; abundance: few; d_gene: NA; CDR3nt: TGTGCCAGTGGGGGAACGGGGGGACTCTCTGGAAACACCGTATATTTT; CDR3aa: CASGGTGGLSGNTVYF
v_gene: TRBV11-2; j_gene: TRBJ1-3; abundance: many; d_gene: TRBD1; CDR3nt: TGTGCCAGCAGCCATTTTCGAGACAGGGCTGCTGGAAACACCATATATTTT; CDR3aa: CASSHFRDRAAGNTIYF
v_gene: TRBV4-1; j_gene: TRBJ2-6; abundance: many; d_gene: NA; CDR3nt: TGCGCCAGCAGCCAAGATACTCCAGGGAGCTCTGGGGCCAACGTCCTGACTTTC; CDR3aa: CASSQDTPGSSGANVLTF
v_gene: TRBV6-2/TRBV6-3; j_gene: TRBJ2-3; abundance: many; d_gene: NA; CDR3nt: TGTGCCAGCAGTCTCCTTCCAGATACGCAGTATTTT; CDR3aa: CASSLLPDTQYF
v_gene: TRBV28; j_gene: TRBJ2-7; abundance: many; d_gene: TRBD1; CDR3nt: TGTGCCAGCAGGACGACAGGGACCTACGAGCAGTACTTC; CDR3aa: CASRTTGTYEQYF
v_gene: TRBV27; j_gene: TRBJ1-4; abundance: many; d_gene: NA; CDR3nt: TGTGCCAGCAGTTCCAGGATTCCCAATGAAAAACTGTTTTTT; CDR3aa: CASSSRIPNEKLFF
v_gene: TRBV2; j_gene: TRBJ2-3; abundance: many; d_gene: TRBD2; CDR3nt: TGTGCCAGCAGTACTAGCGGGCGTAGCACAGATACGCAGTATTTT; CDR3aa: CASSTSGRSTDTQYF
v_gene: TRBV29-1; j_gene: TRBJ1-1; abundance: NA; d_gene: NA; CDR3nt: TGCAGCGTTGACGGGGGAATGAACACTGAAGCTTTCTTT; CDR3aa: CSVDGGMNTEAFF
v_gene: TRBV28; j_gene: TRBJ1-3; abundance: few; d_gene: NA; CDR3nt: TGTGCCAGCAGTTTCGACAGGCTCTCTGGAAACACCGTATATTTT; CDR3aa: CASSFDRLSGNTVYF
v_gene: TRBV11-2; j_gene: TRBJ2-7; abundance: many; d_gene: NA; CDR3nt: TGTGCCAGCAGCCTCGGACAGTCCTACGAGCAGTACTTC; CDR3aa: CASSLGQSYEQYF
v_gene: TRBV29-1; j_gene: TRBJ2-1; abundance: many; d_gene: NA; CDR3nt: TGCAGCGCGGTAAGGATTAGCGGCAATGAGCAGTTCTTC; CDR3aa: CSAVRISGNEQFF
v_gene: TRBV6-5; j_gene: TRBJ2-7; abundance: many; d_gene: TRBD1; CDR3nt: TGTGCCAGCAGAACCACCTCCAGGACAGGGAAGCCCTACGAGCAGTACTTC; CDR3aa: CASRTTSRTGKPYEQYF
v_gene: TRBV11-2; j_gene: TRBJ2-5; abundance: many; d_gene: NA; CDR3nt: TGTGCCAGCAGCTCCCCAGGGGGGTTAGAGACCCAGTACTTC; CDR3aa: CASSSPGGLETQYF
v_gene: TRBV3-1; j_gene: TRBJ2-2; abundance: many; d_gene: NA; CDR3nt: TGTGCCAGCAGCCAAGATCCGACAGCGAACACCGGGGAGCTGTTTTTT; CDR3aa: CASSQDPTANTGELFF
v_gene: TRBV9; j_gene: TRBJ2-1; abundance: few; d_gene: TRBD2; CDR3nt: TGTGCCAGCAGCCCCCGTGGGACTAGCGGTTACAATGAGCAGTTCTTC; CDR3aa: CASSPRGTSGYNEQFF
v_gene: TRBV29-1; j_gene: TRBJ2-1; abundance: NA; d_gene: TRBD2; CDR3nt: TGCAGCGTTGTTACTAGCGGGAGTGCCAATGAGCAGTTCTTC; CDR3aa: CSVVTSGSANEQFF